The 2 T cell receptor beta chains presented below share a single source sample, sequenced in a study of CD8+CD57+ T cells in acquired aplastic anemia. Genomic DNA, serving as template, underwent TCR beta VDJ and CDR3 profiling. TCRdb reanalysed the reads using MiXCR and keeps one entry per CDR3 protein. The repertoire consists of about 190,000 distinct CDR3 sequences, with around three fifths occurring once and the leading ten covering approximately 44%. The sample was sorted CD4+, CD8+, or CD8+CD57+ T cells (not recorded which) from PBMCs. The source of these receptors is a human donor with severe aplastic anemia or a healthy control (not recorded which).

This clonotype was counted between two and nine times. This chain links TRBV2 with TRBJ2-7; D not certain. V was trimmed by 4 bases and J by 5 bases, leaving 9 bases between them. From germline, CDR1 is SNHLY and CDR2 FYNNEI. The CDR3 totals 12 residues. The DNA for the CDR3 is TGTGCCAGCAGTGTTATGGTCCACGAGCAGTACTTC. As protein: CASSVMVHEQYF.

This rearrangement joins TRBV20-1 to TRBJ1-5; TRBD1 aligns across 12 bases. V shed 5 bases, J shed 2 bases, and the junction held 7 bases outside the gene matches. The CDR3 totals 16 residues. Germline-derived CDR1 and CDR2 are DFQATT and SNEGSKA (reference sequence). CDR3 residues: CSAWVGTGGGNQPQHF. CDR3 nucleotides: TGCAGTGCTTGGGTAGGGACAGGGGGCGGCAATCAGCCCCAGCATTTT.